The 4 T cell receptor beta chains listed next were all sequenced from one sample in a study of T-cell memory formation after mild COVID-19. In TCRdb, the 5' RACE reads were re-called with MiXCR into one record per CDR3 protein. In the table there are 100,000 or so distinct CDR3 sequences, around 10% of which are singletons. What was sequenced was PBMCs or a T cell subset sorted from them (not recorded which). All receptors derive from a man aged 18 to 29 who had mild COVID-19 (a few samples of this study predate the infection). Cell type and time point are not known.

The rearrangement links TRBV15 to TRBJ2-3; 10 bases are shared with TRBD1. Germline loops: CDR1 LNHNV, CDR2 YYDKDF (reference sequence). Trimming removed 4 bases from V and 6 bases from J; junction bases left unmatched: 7. CDR3 length: 15 residues. The chain's CDR3 is CATSNRQGAFDTQYF. DNA of the CDR3: TGTGCCACCAGCAACCGACAGGGGGCATTTGATACGCAGTATTTT.

This chain links TRBV6-6 with TRBJ2-7; D may be TRBD2 (6 bases). The CDR3 is made up of 14 amino acids. Trimming left V 6 bases short and J 3 bases short, with 15 bases between. CDR1 MNHNY and CDR2 SVGAGI come from the germline V gene (reference sequence). The CDR3 DNA reads TGTGCCAGCAGCCCCAGGGAGGTTCGCTACGAGCAGTACGTC. Its protein is CASSPREVRYEQYV.

The genes are TRBV12-3 or TRBV12-4 and TRBJ2-5; D may be TRBD2 (6 bases). The CDR3 has 15 residues. Trimming took 5 bases from V and 4 from J, leaving 17 bases between them. The CDR3 DNA follows: TGTGCCAGCAGTCTGGAGGGGACTCTCGGAGAGACCCAGTACTTC. As protein: CASSLEGTLGETQYF.

This clonotype was detected only a few times. The V call is TRBV6-1, the J call TRBJ2-7; possibly TRBD1 for D (5 bases). Deletions cut 3 bases from V and 4 bases from J, with 16 bases between. Germline CDR1 is MNHNS and CDR2 is SASEGT. The CDR3 has 15 amino acids. The CDR3 sequence is CASSEVQGRSYEQYF. The CDR3 nucleotides read TGTGCCAGCAGTGAGGTCCAGGGAAGGTCGTACGAGCAGTACTTC.